This TCR beta chain was captured in a study of cytomegalovirus exposure and HLA in healthy donors. PCR primers comprised 60 Vbeta and 13 Jbeta primers. Profiling relied on immunoSEQ multiplex PCR, and the TCRdb table lists in-frame clones only, not all of them. The repertoire holds 60,000 or so clones, 89% seen once, with 1.5% in the top ten. The CDR3 sequence is 13 residues long. Germline V gives CDR1 MDHEN, CDR2 SYDVKM. V gave up 8 bases and J gave up 3 bases; unmatched junction bases: 4. The chain couples TRBV28 to TRBJ1-1, with 9 bases fitting TRBD1. Source material: PBMCs. The clonotype originates from a man under 40 in good health and CMV-seropositive. CDR3 sequence (DNA): TGTGCCAGCGTGGACAGGGGAGACACTGAAGCTTTCTTT. It is translated as CASVDRGDTEAFF.